These T cell receptor beta chains were read from a single sample in a study of response to subunit inactivated influenza vaccine. TCRdb analysed the RT-PCR reads with MiXCR anew, one entry per CDR3 protein. The data hold hundreds of thousands of distinct CDR3 sequences, with about 10% observed a single time. The source was PBMCs from blood, collected on the day of vaccination. Every receptor here comes from a man over 45 who received an inactivated influenza vaccine. Each CDR3 is given with its conserved first and last residue. Fields, in order: clone size, V gene, D gene, J gene, CDR3 DNA, CDR3 protein. A D gene is named only where the DNA matches it firmly. Only part of the rows carry a size: once, few, many, or a class if the clone is expanded.

>few|TRBV6-2/TRBV6-3|.|TRBJ2-7
TGTGCCAGCAGCACGGTCCGGGAAGAGCAGTACTTC
CASSTVREEQYF
>.|TRBV4-2|.|TRBJ2-3
TGTGCCAGCAGCCACGACACAGGAGCAGATACGCAGTATTTT
CASSHDTGADTQYF
>many|TRBV20-1|TRBD2|TRBJ2-7
TGCAGTGCTCTCTCTGGCGGGAGCGCCACCTACGAGCAGTACTTC
CSALSGGSATYEQYF
>.|TRBV11-2|.|TRBJ2-7
TGTGCCAGCAGCTTAACAGCAAACGAGCAGTACTTC
CASSLTANEQYF
>many|TRBV5-1|.|TRBJ2-3
TGCGCCAGCAGTCGGGCCCTGATAGGTAGCACAGATACGCAGTATTTT
CASSRALIGSTDTQYF
>few|TRBV9|.|TRBJ2-5
TGTGCCAGCAGCGCGGCTGGGGCGGTCCAAGAGACCCAGTACTTC
CASSAAGAVQETQYF
>.|TRBV5-1|TRBD1|TRBJ2-5
TGCGCCAGCAGCTTCAGGGGGCGCGGGTACCAAGAGACCCAGTACTTC
CASSFRGRGYQETQYF
>few|TRBV24-1|TRBD1|TRBJ2-7
TGTGCCACCAGTGATACCGGGACAGGGGCGGACGAGCAGTACTTC
CATSDTGTGADEQYF
>.|TRBV6-2/TRBV6-3|.|TRBJ1-4
TGTGCCAGCAGTCTTCAGGGGTCCTCAACTAATGAAAAACTGTTTTTT
CASSLQGSSTNEKLFF
>few|TRBV7-7|.|TRBJ2-1
TGTGCTAGCAGCTTAAACGATGTGGGCCCCTACAATGAGCAGTTCTTC
CASSLNDVGPYNEQFF
>many|TRBV6-1|TRBD2|TRBJ2-7
TGTGCCAGCAGTGGACTAGCGGGAGACGAGCAGTACTTC
CASSGLAGDEQYF
>few|TRBV2|.|TRBJ2-1
TGTGCCAGCAGGGAGACCCCTACCTCCTACAATGAGCAGTTCTTC
CASRETPTSYNEQFF
>many|TRBV10-3|TRBD2|TRBJ2-3
TGTGCCATCAGTGAGTCTGTAGCGGGAGCAGATACGCAGTATTTT
CAISESVAGADTQYF
>.|TRBV20-1|.|TRBJ2-5
TGCAGTGCAACAATTGGGGCACAGAGCCAAGAGACCCAGTACTTC
CSATIGAQSQETQYF
>many|TRBV7-8|TRBD1|TRBJ1-4
TGTGCCAGCAGCTCTACAGGGGTTGGTGAAAAACTGTTTTTT
CASSSTGVGEKLFF
>many|TRBV12-3/TRBV12-4|TRBD2|TRBJ2-5
TGTGCCAGCAGATTTAGCGGGGCGCCGAAAGAGACCCAGTACTTC
CASRFSGAPKETQYF
>.|TRBV18|TRBD1|TRBJ2-7
TGTGCCAGCTCATCCAGGGACAGCCCCTACGAGCAGTACTTC
CASSSRDSPYEQYF
>many|TRBV7-8|.|TRBJ2-3
TGTGCCAGCAGCGCACGTCGTACAGATACGCAGTATTTT
CASSARRTDTQYF
>few|TRBV3-1|TRBD1|TRBJ2-1
TGTGCCAGCAGCCAAGATTGGGGACAGCCCTACAATGAGCAGTTCTTC
CASSQDWGQPYNEQFF
>many|TRBV7-2|.|TRBJ2-3
TGTGCCAGCAGCCCTTCGAATTCAGATACGCAGTATTTT
CASSPSNSDTQYF
>few|TRBV2|.|TRBJ2-2
TGTGCCAGCAGATTCGAAAATACAGGGTCCGGGGAGCTGTTTTTT
CASRFENTGSGELFF
>.|TRBV20-1|TRBD2|TRBJ2-5
TGCAGTGCTAGGCGCGGGAGGGCAGGGGCCCAGTACTTC
CSARRGRAGAQYF
>few|TRBV7-2|.|TRBJ1-1
TGTGCCAGCAGCCCCGCCCCCGGGTCTCTTACTTTCTTT
CASSPAPGSLTFF
>few|TRBV10-3|.|TRBJ2-2
TGTGCCATCAGTGAAGCTCCGCGCCTGAACACCGGGGAGCTGTTTTTT
CAISEAPRLNTGELFF
>.|TRBV24-1|.|TRBJ2-5
TGTGCCACCAGTGACCACGGACCCGTTTTAGGGCAAGAGACCCAGTACTTC
CATSDHGPVLGQETQYF
>many|TRBV20-1|TRBD2|TRBJ2-3
TGCAGTGCCCGCGGGGGGGGTACAGATACGCAGTATTTT
CSARGGGTDTQYF
>few|TRBV28|TRBD1|TRBJ2-5
TGTGCCAGCAGTTCCCGGGACAGGGGTGGGGAGACCCAGTACTTC
CASSSRDRGGETQYF
>few|TRBV28|.|TRBJ2-1
TGTGCCAGCAGTTCTGGGACCAGGGGACACTACAATGAGCAGTTCTTC
CASSSGTRGHYNEQFF
>few|TRBV5-1|.|TRBJ2-1
TGCGCCAGCAGTTTCCTCGGCGAGGAGCAGTTCTTC
CASSFLGEEQFF
>few|TRBV3-1|TRBD2|TRBJ2-1
TGTGCCAGCAGGCGTACTAGCGGGGTAAACAATGAGCAGTTCTTC
CASRRTSGVNNEQFF
>.|TRBV5-6|TRBD1|TRBJ2-7
TGTGCCAGCGGGACAGGGGGCTGGTACGAGCAGTACTTC
CASGTGGWYEQYF
>.|TRBV28|.|TRBJ2-4
TGTGCCAGCAGTTTATTAAAAAACATTCAGTACTTC
CASSLLKNIQYF
>.|TRBV29-1|.|TRBJ2-5
TGCAGCGTTGAAGACCACCGGGACTTGTACCAAGAGACCCAGTACTTC
CSVEDHRDLYQETQYF
>.|TRBV20-1|TRBD2|TRBJ2-5
TGCAGTGCTAGAGGAGCGGGGGGGCATCAAGAGACCCAGTACTTC
CSARGAGGHQETQYF
>few|TRBV24-1|TRBD1|TRBJ2-1
TGTGCCACCGGATACCCGGGACAGAGCTTCAATGAGCAGTTCTTC
CATGYPGQSFNEQFF
>.|TRBV6-1|.|TRBJ2-2
TGTGCCAGCAGTCGACAGGAAGGGAACACCGGGGAGCTGTTTTTT
CASSRQEGNTGELFF
>.|TRBV12-3/TRBV12-4|.|TRBJ1-4
TGTGCCAGCAGTTGGCCGGGGCTTAATGAAAAACTGTTTTTT
CASSWPGLNEKLFF
>.|TRBV2|.|TRBJ1-1
TGTGCCAGCAGTGAGGTGGACAGAGGAGCTTTCTTT
CASSEVDRGAFF
>.|TRBV7-9|.|TRBJ2-7
TGTGCCAGCAGCTTAGCGGTCTTAGGGCCCCACGAGCAGTACTTC
CASSLAVLGPHEQYF
>few|TRBV7-2|.|TRBJ1-6
TGTGCCAGCAGCCCAGCCGGACAGCTGAATTCACCCCTCCACTTT
CASSPAGQLNSPLHF
>few|TRBV3-1|.|TRBJ2-5
TGTGCCAGCAGCCAAGTTGAGTACGACCAGTACTTC
CASSQVEYDQYF
>.|TRBV15|TRBD2|TRBJ2-7
TGTGCCACCAGCGATGCGGGGGGGGTAGACGAGCAGTACTTC
CATSDAGGVDEQYF
>.|TRBV7-9|.|TRBJ2-1
TGTGCCAGCAGCTCTAAGGGTGAGCAGTTCTTC
CASSSKGEQFF
>.|TRBV5-4|.|TRBJ1-2
TGTGCCAGCAGCTTCGTGCGGACAGAATCTTATGGCTACACCTTC
CASSFVRTESYGYTF